What follows is one T cell receptor (beta chain) and its context. PCR employed 60 Vbeta and 13 Jbeta primers. Authors' processing steps: Later reanalysis found 70 million to 95 million unique TCR beta chains, roughly 9.9 million of them shared. Method: immunoSEQ multiplex PCR; TCRdb's copy keeps in-frame clones and lacks some. V and J calls plus clone size are reproduced from that table; the DNA served to infer D and trimming. This sample has about 93,000 clones; 82% occur once, and the top ten carry roughly 3.8%. V gave up 5 bases and J gave up 0 bases; unmatched junction bases: 9. Germline V lookup: CDR1 MNHEY, CDR2 SMNVEV (reference sequence). The length of the CDR3 is 16 residues. The data are from a study of cytomegalovirus exposure and HLA in healthy donors.

The chain joins TRBV27 to TRBJ1-1; 7 bases map to TRBD1. The sequence was collected from a man between 45 and 60 years old in good health and CMV-seronegative. What was sequenced was PBMCs. The CDR3 spells CASSPDPDRLNTEAFF. The CDR3 DNA reads TGTGCCAGCAGTCCGGACCCGGACAGGTTGAACACTGAAGCTTTCTTT.